This T cell receptor (beta chain) emerged from a study of cytomegalovirus exposure and HLA in healthy donors. This clone has only a few counts. Looked up from germline, CDR1 is SQVTM and CDR2 is ANQGSEA. Trimming shortened V by 2 bases and J by 9 bases, and 11 bases separated the two germline ends. The CDR3 totals 12 residues. Primers: 60 Vbeta forward and 13 Jbeta reverse. The table came from immunoSEQ multiplex PCR; TCRdb's copy has only in-frame clones and leaves some out. Of some 110,000 clones in the sample, 65% are singletons; the top ten hold roughly 9.7%. The sequencing sample was made of PBMCs. J is TRBJ2-1 and V is TRBV29-1; TRBD1 might be the D (5 bases). The TCR comes from a woman in her thirties or forties in good health and CMV-seropositive. CDR3 protein: CSVEPIQGEQFF. The DNA for the CDR3 is TGCAGCGTTGAACCCATCCAGGGTGAGCAGTTCTTC.